This T cell receptor beta chain was captured by sequencing in a study of blood T cell repertoires in COVID-19. Study-level information: The origin of the acute and convalescent COVID-19 samples was the United States, Italy and Spain. In each case, the material was cDNA or gDNA derived from T cells, B-cell-depleted T cells, or PBMCs.

Original processing notes: Reference gene primer amplification yielded estimated nucleated cell counts. This table comes from immunoSEQ multiplex PCR, and its TCRdb copy is limited to in-frame clones, with some not included. For V, J and clone size, that table is used; D and trimming come from the DNA. In the table there are approximately 180,000 clones, 70% to 90% of which are singletons. This CDR3 is 14 amino acids long. The germline V gene has CDR1 MNHEY and CDR2 SVGEGT. The V and J ends lost 4 bases and 6 bases respectively, with 15 bases between them. This clonotype was sampled from a man aged 40-55 years with active or convalescent COVID-19. The specimen sequenced was peripheral blood. This chain connects TRBV6-2 or TRBV6-3 to TRBJ1-1; D may be TRBD1 (5 bases). CDR3 nucleotides: TGTGCCAGCAGTTGGGGGGAAGGTGTTTCTGAAGCTTTCTTT. Translated: CASSWGEGVSEAFF.